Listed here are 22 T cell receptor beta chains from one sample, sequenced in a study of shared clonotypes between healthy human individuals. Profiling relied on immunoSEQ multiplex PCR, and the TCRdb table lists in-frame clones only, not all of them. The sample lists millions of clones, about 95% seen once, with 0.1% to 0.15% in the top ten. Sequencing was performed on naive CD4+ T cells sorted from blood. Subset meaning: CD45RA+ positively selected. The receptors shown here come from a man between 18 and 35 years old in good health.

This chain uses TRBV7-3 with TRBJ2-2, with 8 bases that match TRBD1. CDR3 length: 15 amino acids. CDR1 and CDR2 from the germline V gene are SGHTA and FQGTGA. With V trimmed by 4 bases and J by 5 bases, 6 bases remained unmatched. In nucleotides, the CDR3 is TGTGCCAGCAGCTCACAGGGGGATTTAACCGGGGAGCTGTTTTTT. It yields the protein CASSSQGDLTGELFF.

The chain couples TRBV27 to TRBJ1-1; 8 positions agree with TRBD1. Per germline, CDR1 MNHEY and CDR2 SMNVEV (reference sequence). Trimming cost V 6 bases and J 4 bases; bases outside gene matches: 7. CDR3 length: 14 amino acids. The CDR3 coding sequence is TGTGCCAGCAGCTTACAGGGGGTGCTCACTGAAGCTTTCTTT. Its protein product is CASSLQGVLTEAFF.

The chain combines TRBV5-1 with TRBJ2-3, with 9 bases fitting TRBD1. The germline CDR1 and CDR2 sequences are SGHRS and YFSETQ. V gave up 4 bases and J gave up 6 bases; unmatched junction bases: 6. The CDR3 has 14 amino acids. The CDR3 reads CASSPQGALDTQYF. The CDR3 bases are TGCGCCAGCAGCCCACAGGGGGCTCTGGATACGCAGTATTTT. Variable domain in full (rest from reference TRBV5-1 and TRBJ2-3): KAGVTQTPRYLIKTRGQQVTLSCSPISGHRSVSWYQQTPGQGLQFLFEYFSETQRNKGNFPGRFSGRQFSNSRSEMNVSTLELGDSALYLCASSPQGALDTQYFGPGTRLTVL.

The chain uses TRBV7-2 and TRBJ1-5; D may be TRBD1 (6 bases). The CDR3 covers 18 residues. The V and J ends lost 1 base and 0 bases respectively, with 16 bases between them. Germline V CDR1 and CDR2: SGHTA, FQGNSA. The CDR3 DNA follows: TGTGCCAGCAGCTTAGGGGCTCCGGGACAAAGTAGCAATCAGCCCCAGCATTTT. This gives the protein CASSLGAPGQSSNQPQHF. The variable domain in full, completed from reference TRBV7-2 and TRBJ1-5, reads GAGVSQSPSNKVTEKGKDVELRCDPISGHTALYWYRQSLGQGLEFLIYFQGNSAPDKSGLPSDRFSAERTGGSVSTLTIQRTQQEDSAVYLCASSLGAPGQSSNQPQHFGDGTRLSIL.

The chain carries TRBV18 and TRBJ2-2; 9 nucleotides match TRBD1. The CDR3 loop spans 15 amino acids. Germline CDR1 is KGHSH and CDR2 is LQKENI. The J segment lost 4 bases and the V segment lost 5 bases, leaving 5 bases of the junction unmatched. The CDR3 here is CASSLDRGVTGELFF. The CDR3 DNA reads TGTGCCAGCTCATTGGACAGGGGCGTCACCGGGGAGCTGTTTTTT.

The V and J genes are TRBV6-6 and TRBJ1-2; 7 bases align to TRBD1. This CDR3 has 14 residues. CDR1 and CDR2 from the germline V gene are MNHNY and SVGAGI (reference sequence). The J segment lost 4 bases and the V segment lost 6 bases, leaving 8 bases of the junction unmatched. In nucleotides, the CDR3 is TGTGCCAGCAGCGACGACAGGGTGGGCTATGGCTACACCTTC. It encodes CASSDDRVGYGYTF.

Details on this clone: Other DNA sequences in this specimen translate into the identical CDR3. The CDR3 region is CASGGLSYGYTF. In DNA, the CDR3 is TGTGCCAGCGGAGGGTTAAGCTATGGCTACACCTTC. The V call is TRBV28, the J call TRBJ1-2; D uncertain. V shed 8 bases and J shed 4 bases, with 11 bases lying between them. This CDR3 region has 12 residues. The V gene's germline CDR1 is MDHEN and CDR2 SYDVKM.

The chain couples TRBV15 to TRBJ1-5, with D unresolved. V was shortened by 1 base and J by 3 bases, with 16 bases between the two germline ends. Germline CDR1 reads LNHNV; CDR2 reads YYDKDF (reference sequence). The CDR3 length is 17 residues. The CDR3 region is CATSRALGGFNNQPQHF. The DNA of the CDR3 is TGTGCCACCAGCAGAGCTCTAGGAGGCTTTAACAATCAGCCCCAGCATTTT.

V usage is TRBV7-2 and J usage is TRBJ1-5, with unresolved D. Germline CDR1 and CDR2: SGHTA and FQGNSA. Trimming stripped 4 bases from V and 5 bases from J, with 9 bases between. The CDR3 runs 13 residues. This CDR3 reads CASSWRQYQPQHF. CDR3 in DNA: TGTGCCAGCAGCTGGAGACAATATCAGCCCCAGCATTTT.

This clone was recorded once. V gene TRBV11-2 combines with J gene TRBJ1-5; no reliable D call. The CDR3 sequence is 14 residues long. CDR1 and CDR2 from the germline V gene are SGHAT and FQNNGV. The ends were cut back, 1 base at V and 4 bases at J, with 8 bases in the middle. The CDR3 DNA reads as TGTGCCAGCAGCTTAGCCTCTCAAAATCAGCCCCAGCATTTT. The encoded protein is CASSLASQNQPQHF.

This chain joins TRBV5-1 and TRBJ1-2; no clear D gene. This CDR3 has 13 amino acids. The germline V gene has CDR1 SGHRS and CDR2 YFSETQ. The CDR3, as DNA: TGCGCGACTCGGGCCAGCTCTAACTATGGCTACACCTTC. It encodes CATRASSNYGYTF.

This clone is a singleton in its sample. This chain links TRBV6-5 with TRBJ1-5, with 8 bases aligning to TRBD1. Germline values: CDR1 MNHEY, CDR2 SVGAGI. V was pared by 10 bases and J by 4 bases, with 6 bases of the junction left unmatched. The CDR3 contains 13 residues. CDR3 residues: CATQGARNQPQHF. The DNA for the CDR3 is TGTGCCACCCAGGGGGCTCGGAATCAGCCCCAGCATTTT.

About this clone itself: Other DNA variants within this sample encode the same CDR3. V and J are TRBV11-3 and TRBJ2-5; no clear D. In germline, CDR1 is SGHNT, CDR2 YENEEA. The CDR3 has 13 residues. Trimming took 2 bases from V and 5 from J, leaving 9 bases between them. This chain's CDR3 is CASSLNVLETQYF. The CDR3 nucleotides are TGTGCCAGCAGCTTAAATGTGCTTGAGACCCAGTACTTC.

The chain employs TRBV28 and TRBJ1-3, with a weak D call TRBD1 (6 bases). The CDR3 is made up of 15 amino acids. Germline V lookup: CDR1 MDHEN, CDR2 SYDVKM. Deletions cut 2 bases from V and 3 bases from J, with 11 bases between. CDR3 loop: CASSLRNRDGNTIYF. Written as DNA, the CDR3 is TGTGCCAGCAGTTTAAGGAACAGGGATGGAAACACCATATATTTT.

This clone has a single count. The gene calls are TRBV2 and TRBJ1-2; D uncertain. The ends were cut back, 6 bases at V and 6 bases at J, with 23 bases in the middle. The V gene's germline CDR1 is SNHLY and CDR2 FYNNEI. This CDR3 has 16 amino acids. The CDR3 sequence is CASRSASGSPMDGYTF. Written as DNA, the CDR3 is TGTGCCAGCAGATCAGCCTCGGGGAGCCCTATGGATGGCTACACCTTC.

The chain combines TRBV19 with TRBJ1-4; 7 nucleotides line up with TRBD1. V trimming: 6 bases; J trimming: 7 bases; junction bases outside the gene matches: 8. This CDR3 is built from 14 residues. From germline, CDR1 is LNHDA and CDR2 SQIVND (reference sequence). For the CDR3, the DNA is TGTGCCAGTAGCCCACAGGGGATTGCTGAAAAACTGTTTTTT. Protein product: CASSPQGIAEKLFF.

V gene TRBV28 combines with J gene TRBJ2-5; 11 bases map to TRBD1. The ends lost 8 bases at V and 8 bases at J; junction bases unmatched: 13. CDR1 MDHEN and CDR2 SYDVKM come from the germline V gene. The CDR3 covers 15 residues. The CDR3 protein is CASSLRGQGDDTQYF. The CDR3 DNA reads TGTGCCAGCTCACTTCGGGGACAGGGGGATGATACCCAGTACTTC.

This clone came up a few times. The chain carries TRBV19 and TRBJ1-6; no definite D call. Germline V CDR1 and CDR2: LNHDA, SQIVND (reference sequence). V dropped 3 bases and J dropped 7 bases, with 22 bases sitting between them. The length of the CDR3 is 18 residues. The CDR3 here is CASSMGSSGWGKNSPLHF. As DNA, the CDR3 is TGTGCCAGTAGTATGGGCTCGTCGGGATGGGGAAAAAATTCACCCCTCCACTTT.

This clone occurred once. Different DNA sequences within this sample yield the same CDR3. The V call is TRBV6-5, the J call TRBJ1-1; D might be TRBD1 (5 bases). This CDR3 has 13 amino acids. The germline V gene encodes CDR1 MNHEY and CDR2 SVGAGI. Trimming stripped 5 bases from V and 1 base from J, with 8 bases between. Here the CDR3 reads CASSRGGNTEAFF. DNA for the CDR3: TGTGCCAGCAGTCGGGGGGGGAACACTGAAGCTTTCTTT.

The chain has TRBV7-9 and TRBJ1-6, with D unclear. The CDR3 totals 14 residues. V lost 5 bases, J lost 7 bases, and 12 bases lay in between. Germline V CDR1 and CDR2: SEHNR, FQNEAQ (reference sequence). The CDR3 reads CASSQNDGNSPLHF. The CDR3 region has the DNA TGTGCCAGCAGCCAAAACGACGGGAATTCACCCCTCCACTTT.

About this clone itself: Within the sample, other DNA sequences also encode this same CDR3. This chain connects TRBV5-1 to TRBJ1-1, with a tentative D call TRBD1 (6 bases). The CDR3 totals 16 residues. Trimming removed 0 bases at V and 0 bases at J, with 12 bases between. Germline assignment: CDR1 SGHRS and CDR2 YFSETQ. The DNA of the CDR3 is TGCGCCAGCAGCTTGGCCGGGGGCCCCATGAACACTGAAGCTTTCTTT. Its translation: CASSLAGGPMNTEAFF.

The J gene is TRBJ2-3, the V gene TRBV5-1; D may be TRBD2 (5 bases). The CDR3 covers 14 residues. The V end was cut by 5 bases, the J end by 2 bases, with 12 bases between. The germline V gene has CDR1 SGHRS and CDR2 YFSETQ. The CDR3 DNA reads TGCGCCAGCAGTACCCGGGGATACACAGATACGCAGTATTTT. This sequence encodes CASSTRGYTDTQYF.